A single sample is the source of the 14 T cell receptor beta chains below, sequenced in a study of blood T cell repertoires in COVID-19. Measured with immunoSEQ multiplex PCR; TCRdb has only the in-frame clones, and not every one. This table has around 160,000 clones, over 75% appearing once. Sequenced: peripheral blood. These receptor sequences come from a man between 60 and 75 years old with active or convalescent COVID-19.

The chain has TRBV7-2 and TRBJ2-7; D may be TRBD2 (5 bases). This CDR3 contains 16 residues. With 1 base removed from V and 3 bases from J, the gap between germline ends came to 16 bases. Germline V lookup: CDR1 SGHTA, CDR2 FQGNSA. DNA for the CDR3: TGTGCCAGCAGCTTAGGGAGTCCTACTAGTTTCTACGAGCAGTACTTC. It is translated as CASSLGSPTSFYEQYF.

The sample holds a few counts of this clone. DNA of the CDR3: TGTGCCAGCAGCACAAAGGAGCCTGAAGCTTTCTTT. This gives the protein CASSTKEPEAFF. The J gene is TRBJ1-1, the V gene TRBV7-2; D unresolved. The CDR3 is made up of 12 amino acids. In germline, CDR1 is SGHTA, CDR2 FQGNSA. The ends were cut back, 5 bases at V and 6 bases at J, with 10 bases in the middle.

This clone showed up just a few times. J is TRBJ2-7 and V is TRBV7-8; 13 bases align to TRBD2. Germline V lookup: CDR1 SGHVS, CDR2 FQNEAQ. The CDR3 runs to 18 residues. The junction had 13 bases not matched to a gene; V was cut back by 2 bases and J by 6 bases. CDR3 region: CASSLNLGRLAGGSEQYF. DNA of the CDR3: TGTGCCAGCAGCTTAAACCTAGGAAGACTAGCGGGAGGAAGCGAGCAGTACTTC.

CDR3 nucleotides: TGTGCCAGCAGCCAAGATCAGGACAGGGGTTGGGCTTTCTTT. This encodes CASSQDQDRGWAFF. V usage is TRBV4-2 and J usage is TRBJ1-1; 9 nucleotides line up with TRBD1. V lost 0 bases and J lost 11; bases outside the gene matches: 7. The CDR3 is made up of 14 amino acids. Per germline, CDR1 LGHNA and CDR2 YNFKEQ.

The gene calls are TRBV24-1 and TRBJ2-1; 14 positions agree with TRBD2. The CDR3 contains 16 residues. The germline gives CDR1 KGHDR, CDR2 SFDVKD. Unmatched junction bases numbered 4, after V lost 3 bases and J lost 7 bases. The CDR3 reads CATSDPGTSGSNEQFF. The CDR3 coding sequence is TGTGCCACCAGTGATCCTGGGACTAGCGGGAGTAATGAGCAGTTCTTC.

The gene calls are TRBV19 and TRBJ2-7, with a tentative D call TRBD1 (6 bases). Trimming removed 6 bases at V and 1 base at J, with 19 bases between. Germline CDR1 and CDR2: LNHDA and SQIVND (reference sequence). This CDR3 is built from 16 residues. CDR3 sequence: CASSPARGSRSYEQYF. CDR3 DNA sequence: TGTGCCAGTAGCCCGGCGAGGGGGTCCAGGTCCTACGAGCAGTACTTC.

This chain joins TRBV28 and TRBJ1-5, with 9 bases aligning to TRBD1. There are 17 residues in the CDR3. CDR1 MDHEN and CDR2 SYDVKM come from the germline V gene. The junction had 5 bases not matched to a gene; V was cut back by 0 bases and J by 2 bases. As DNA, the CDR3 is TGTGCCAGCAGTTTATGGGGACAGGGTTACGGCAATCAGCCCCAGCATTTT. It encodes CASSLWGQGYGNQPQHF.

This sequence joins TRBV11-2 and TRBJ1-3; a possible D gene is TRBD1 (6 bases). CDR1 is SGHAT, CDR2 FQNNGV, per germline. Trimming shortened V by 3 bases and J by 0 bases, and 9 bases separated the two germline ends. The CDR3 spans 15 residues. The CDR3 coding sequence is TGTGCCAGCAGCTTTGGACAGCTCTCTGGAAACACCATATATTTT. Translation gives CASSFGQLSGNTIYF.

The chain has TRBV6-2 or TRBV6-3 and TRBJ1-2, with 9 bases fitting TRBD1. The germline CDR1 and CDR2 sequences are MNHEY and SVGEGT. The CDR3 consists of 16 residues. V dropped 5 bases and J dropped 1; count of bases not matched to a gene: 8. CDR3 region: CASSPSGQGLNYGYTF. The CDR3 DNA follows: TGTGCCAGCAGTCCCTCGGGACAGGGTCTTAACTATGGCTACACCTTC.

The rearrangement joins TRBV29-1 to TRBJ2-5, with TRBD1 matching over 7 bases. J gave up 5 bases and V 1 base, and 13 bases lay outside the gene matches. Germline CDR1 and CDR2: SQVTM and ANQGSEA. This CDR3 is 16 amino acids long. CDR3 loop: CSVEVSDRLVGETQYF. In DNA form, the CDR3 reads TGCAGCGTTGAAGTCTCGGACAGGTTGGTCGGGGAGACCCAGTACTTC.

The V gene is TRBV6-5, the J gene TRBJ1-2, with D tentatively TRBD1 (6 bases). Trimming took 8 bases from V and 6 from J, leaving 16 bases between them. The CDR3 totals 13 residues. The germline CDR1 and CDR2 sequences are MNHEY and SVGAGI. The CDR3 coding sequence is TGTGCCAGCGGGGAGGGGGGTACAGATGGCTACACCTTC. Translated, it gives CASGEGGTDGYTF.

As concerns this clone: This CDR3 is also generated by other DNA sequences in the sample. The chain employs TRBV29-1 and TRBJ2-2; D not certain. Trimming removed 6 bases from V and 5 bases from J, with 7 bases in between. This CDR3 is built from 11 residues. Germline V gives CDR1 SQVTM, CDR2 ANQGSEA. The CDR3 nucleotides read TGCAGCGTGTCCCGGACCGGGGAGCTGTTTTTT. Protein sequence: CSVSRTGELFF.

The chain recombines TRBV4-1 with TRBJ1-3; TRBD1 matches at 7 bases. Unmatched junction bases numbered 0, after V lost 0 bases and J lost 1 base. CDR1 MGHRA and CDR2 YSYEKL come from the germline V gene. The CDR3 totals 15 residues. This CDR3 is CASSQEDRSGNTIYF. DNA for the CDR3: TGCGCCAGCAGCCAAGAGGACAGGTCTGGAAACACCATATATTTT.

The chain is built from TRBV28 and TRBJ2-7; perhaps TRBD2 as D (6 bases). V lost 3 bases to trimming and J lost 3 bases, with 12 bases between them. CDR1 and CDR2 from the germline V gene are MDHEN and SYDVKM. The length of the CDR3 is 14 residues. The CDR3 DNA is TGTGCCAGCAGTTTGCGGGACCCGATCTACGAGCAGTACTTC. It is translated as CASSLRDPIYEQYF.